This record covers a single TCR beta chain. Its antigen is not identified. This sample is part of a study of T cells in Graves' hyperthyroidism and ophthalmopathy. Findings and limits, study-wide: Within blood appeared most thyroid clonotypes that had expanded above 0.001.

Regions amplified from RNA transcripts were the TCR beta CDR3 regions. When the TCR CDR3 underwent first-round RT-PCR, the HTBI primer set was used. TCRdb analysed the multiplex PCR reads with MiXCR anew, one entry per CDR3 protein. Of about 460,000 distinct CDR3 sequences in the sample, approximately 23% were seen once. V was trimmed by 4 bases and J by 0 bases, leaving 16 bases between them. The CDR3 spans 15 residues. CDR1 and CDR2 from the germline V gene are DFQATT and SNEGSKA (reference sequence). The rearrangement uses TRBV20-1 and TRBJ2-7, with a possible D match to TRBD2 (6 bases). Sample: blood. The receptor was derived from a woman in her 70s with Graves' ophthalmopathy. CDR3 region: CSATEWLTSSYEQYF. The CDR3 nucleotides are TGCAGTGCTACAGAATGGTTGACTAGCTCCTACGAGCAGTACTTC.